This T cell receptor (beta chain) was recorded in a study of human T cells and chemical hapten exposure. On the study more broadly: TCR yield per sample varied, mainly due to pooled library volumes. Broader study findings: No alteration of TCRs above 1 in 1000 frequency was seen with DPC sensitization.

In the library, unique molecular identifiers were attached to individual cDNA molecules. MiXCR was run by TCRdb on the RACE reads, yielding one entry per CDR3 protein. The repertoire has approximately 97,000 distinct CDR3 sequences, about 8.6% of them found once; the top ten carry 2.9%. Note on this clonotype: Its matching antigen is unknown.

The time point: healthy volunteer bleed at 2 weeks. Total RNA extraction was carried out from unfractionated whole blood. Germline assignment: CDR1 MNHEY and CDR2 SMNVEV (reference sequence). The CDR3 is 12 amino acids. V was pared by 6 bases and J by 0 bases, with 5 bases between. This receptor was identified in a female donor in good health. Some clones in this sample may be carry-over from other donors' samples. The rearrangement links TRBV27 to TRBJ1-2, with a weak D call TRBD1 (5 bases). The sequenced sample was whole blood. CDR3 coding DNA: TGTGCCAGCAGGACAGCTAACTATGGCTACACCTTC. Translation gives CASRTANYGYTF.